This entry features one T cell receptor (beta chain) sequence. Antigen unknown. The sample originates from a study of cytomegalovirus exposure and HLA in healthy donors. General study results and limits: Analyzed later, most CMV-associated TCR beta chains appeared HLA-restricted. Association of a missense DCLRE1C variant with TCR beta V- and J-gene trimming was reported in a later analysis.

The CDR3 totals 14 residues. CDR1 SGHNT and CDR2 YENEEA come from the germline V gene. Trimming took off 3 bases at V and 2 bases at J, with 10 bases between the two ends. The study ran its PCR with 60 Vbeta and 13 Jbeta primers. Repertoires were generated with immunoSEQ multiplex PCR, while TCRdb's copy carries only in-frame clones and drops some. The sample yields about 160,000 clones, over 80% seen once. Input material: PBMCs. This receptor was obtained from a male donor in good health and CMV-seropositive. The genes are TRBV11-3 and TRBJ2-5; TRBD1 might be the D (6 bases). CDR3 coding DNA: TGTGCCAGCAGCTTTACAGGGCTACAAGAGACCCAGTACTTC. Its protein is CASSFTGLQETQYF.